This T cell receptor beta chain was sequenced in a study of cytomegalovirus exposure and HLA in healthy donors. Study-level results: The study labeled under 200 TCR beta chains cytomegalovirus-associated. Rare TCR sequences predominated, though certain public TCRs were found in many donors.

The donors were part of the validation cohort of 100 to 150 subjects. That cohort was separate from the first cohort, which comprised about 730 subjects. This CDR3 spans 14 amino acids. The germline gives CDR1 SGHVS, CDR2 FQNEAQ. The ends were cut back, 3 bases at V and 7 bases at J, with 12 bases in the middle. Assay used: immunoSEQ multiplex PCR; TCRdb lists only in-frame clones, some missing. Of 250,000 to 400,000 clones listed, roughly 90% were seen once; the top ten hold approximately 0.96%. Worth noting for this clone: No antigen is known for it.

The chain joins TRBV7-8 to TRBJ1-4; D is uncertain. The receptor was isolated from a man under 40 in good health and CMV-seronegative. Sample: PBMCs. CDR3 loop: CASSFSSGSEKLFF. For the CDR3, the DNA is TGTGCCAGCAGCTTTTCTTCCGGGTCTGAAAAACTGTTTTTT.